Below are 31 T cell receptor beta chains sequenced from a single sample in a study of T cell repertoires in cytomegalovirus infection. No antigen has been identified for these receptors. TCRdb redid the calling of the reads with MiXCR, one entry per CDR3 protein. Here the sample spans a few hundred thousand distinct CDR3 sequences, 40% being singletons. Material: cultured PBMCs, obtained from culture after CMV antigen stimulation. These receptors were taken from a human donor in good health (CMV status not recorded). Some clones in this sample may be carry-over from other donors' samples.

The rearrangement uses TRBV7-8 and TRBJ1-6; maybe TRBD1 (5 bases). Trimming removed 1 base at V and 7 bases at J, with 11 bases between. Per the germline V gene, CDR1 is SGHVS and CDR2 is FQNEAQ. The CDR3 is made up of 15 amino acids. The chain's CDR3 is CASSLGHRSNSPLHF. In DNA form, the CDR3 reads TGTGCCAGCAGCTTAGGGCACAGGTCGAATTCACCCCTCCACTTT.

This clonotype has just a few counts. The J gene is TRBJ1-2, the V gene TRBV12-3 or TRBV12-4; TRBD1 is a possible D gene (5 bases). The CDR3 is 15 amino acids. With 5 bases removed from V and 5 bases from J, the gap between germline ends came to 18 bases. The CDR3 spells CASSRRDSGGYGYTF. CDR3 DNA: TGTGCCAGCAGTCGCCGGGACTCCGGGGGGTATGGCTACACCTTC.

This chain links TRBV4-2 with TRBJ2-7, with 7 bases that match TRBD2. V shed 3 bases and J 4 bases; nucleotides not matched to a gene: 18. Per the germline V gene, CDR1 is LGHNA and CDR2 is YNFKEQ. This CDR3 contains 18 residues. The chain's CDR3 is CASSQGRARTGEAYEQYF. Here the CDR3 DNA reads TGTGCCAGCAGCCAGGGGAGGGCTAGAACGGGCGAGGCGTACGAGCAGTACTTC.

The chain is built from TRBV2 and TRBJ2-1; 7 nucleotides line up with TRBD2. The CDR3 contains 15 residues. V lost 7 bases, J lost 5 bases, and 11 bases stayed unmatched. In germline, CDR1 is SNHLY, CDR2 FYNNEI. The CDR3 reads CASKPEGGPNNEQFF. CDR3 DNA: TGTGCCAGCAAGCCTGAGGGAGGGCCTAACAATGAGCAGTTCTTC.

This clonotype was observed a few times. V and J are TRBV7-2 and TRBJ1-1; D uncertain. Deletions cut 4 bases from V and 3 bases from J, with 9 bases between. In germline, CDR1 is SGHTA, CDR2 FQGNSA. The CDR3 extends over 13 amino acids. The CDR3 is CASSWTRDTEAFF. In DNA, the CDR3 is TGTGCCAGCAGCTGGACCCGGGACACTGAAGCTTTCTTT.

This clonotype was counted many times. This chain links TRBV7-2 with TRBJ2-3; D may correspond to TRBD1 or TRBD2 (7 bases each). The CDR3 has 16 amino acids. V lost 5 bases and J 1 base, leaving 16 bases between the germline ends. Per the germline V gene, CDR1 is SGHTA and CDR2 is FQGNSA. The CDR3 spells CASSNMSGTGTDTQYF. Written as DNA, the CDR3 is TGTGCCAGCAGCAACATGAGCGGGACAGGCACAGATACGCAGTATTTT.

The V gene is TRBV7-8, the J gene TRBJ1-6, with D uncertain. Trimming took off 1 base at V and 9 bases at J, with 7 bases between the two ends. CDR1 and CDR2 (germline): SGHVS, FQNEAQ. CDR3 length: 13 residues. The CDR3 region is CASSLGGISPLHF. The CDR3 DNA is TGTGCCAGCAGCTTAGGAGGAATTTCACCCCTCCACTTT.

V and J are TRBV11-2 and TRBJ2-5; TRBD2 agrees at 7 bases. V shed 5 bases, J shed 5 bases, and the junction held 11 bases outside the gene matches. Germline-derived CDR1 and CDR2 are SGHAT and FQNNGV. The CDR3 is made up of 15 amino acids. For the CDR3, the DNA is TGTGCCAGCAGCCCGCTCGGACTAGTTGGGGAGACCCAGTACTTC. Its protein product is CASSPLGLVGETQYF.

This sequence joins TRBV20-1 and TRBJ2-5; a weak D match, TRBD2 (6 bases). Per germline, CDR1 DFQATT and CDR2 SNEGSKA (reference sequence). The V end lost 3 bases, the J end lost 4 bases, and 18 bases lay between the germline ends. The CDR3 is 15 amino acids. The CDR3 DNA sequence: TGCAGTGCTAGGGAAGGCGGCGGGGTTGGAGAGACCCAGTACTTC. It encodes CSAREGGGVGETQYF.

This clonotype was detected only a few times. V is TRBV7-2 and J is TRBJ2-1; no clear D gene. This CDR3 is 14 amino acids long. The germline CDR1 and CDR2 sequences are SGHTA and FQGNSA. Between the trimmed V and J ends, which lost 0 bases and 7 bases, there was a span of 10 bases. CDR3 sequence: CASSLARVGNEQFF. For the CDR3, the DNA is TGTGCCAGCAGCTTAGCCCGAGTTGGTAATGAGCAGTTCTTC. Supplemented by reference TRBV7-2 and TRBJ2-1, the full variable domain reads GAGVSQSPSNKVTEKGKDVELRCDPISGHTALYWYRQSLGQGLEFLIYFQGNSAPDKSGLPSDRFSAERTGGSVSTLTIQRTQQEDSAVYLCASSLARVGNEQFFGPGTRLTVL.

Many counts were recorded for this clonotype. The DNA of the CDR3 is TGTGCCAGCAGCCAGGGGACAGAGCAAGAGACCCAGTACTTC. It translates to CASSQGTEQETQYF. The chain employs TRBV7-2 and TRBJ2-5; 7 bases line up with TRBD1. Germline values: CDR1 SGHTA, CDR2 FQGNSA. The CDR3 length is 14 residues. The trim removed 5 bases at V and 2 bases at J, leaving 5 bases unmatched. Full variable domain (remainder filled in from reference TRBV7-2 and TRBJ2-5): GAGVSQSPSNKVTEKGKDVELRCDPISGHTALYWYRQSLGQGLEFLIYFQGNSAPDKSGLPSDRFSAERTGGSVSTLTIQRTQQEDSAVYLCASSQGTEQETQYFGPGTRLLVL.

This sequence joins TRBV28 and TRBJ2-7, with 7 nucleotides matching TRBD1. Unmatched junction bases numbered 10, after V lost 7 bases and J lost 4 bases. Germline CDR1 reads MDHEN; CDR2 reads SYDVKM. The CDR3 length is 14 residues. CDR3 amino acids: CASTSPGQSYEQYF. In DNA, the CDR3 is TGTGCCAGCACCAGCCCGGGACAGTCTTACGAGCAGTACTTC.

This clonotype has ten or more counts. Written as DNA, the CDR3 is TGTGCCAGCAGCTTCTTCGGGGCAGATACGCAGTATTTT. Amino acid sequence: CASSFFGADTQYF. The chain uses TRBV7-2 and TRBJ2-3; the D gene is possibly TRBD2 (5 bases). The V and J ends lost 3 bases and 4 bases respectively, with 8 bases between them. The CDR3 runs to 13 residues. From germline, CDR1 is SGHTA and CDR2 FQGNSA.

This clonotype was found a few times. This chain connects TRBV4-1 to TRBJ2-5; TRBD2 might be the D (6 bases). The CDR3 length is 14 residues. V dropped 1 base and J dropped 4 bases, with 10 bases sitting between them. CDR1 and CDR2 (germline): MGHRA, YSYEKL. The DNA for the CDR3 is TGCGCCAGCAGCCAAGCACCGGGAGTAGAGACCCAGTACTTC. Translating gives CASSQAPGVETQYF.

This clonotype was counted between two and nine times. J is TRBJ1-2 and V is TRBV7-9; 12 bases agree with TRBD1. CDR3 size: 16 residues. Germline-derived CDR1 and CDR2 are SEHNR and FQNEAQ (reference sequence). V lost 5 bases to trimming and J lost 3 bases; unmatched junction nucleotides: 7. The CDR3 nucleotides read TGTGCCAGCAGCGCGCCCGGGACAGGGGGCGACTATGGCTACACCTTC. Translation gives CASSAPGTGGDYGYTF.

The chain recombines TRBV6-2 or TRBV6-3 with TRBJ2-6; D remains unclear. The germline V and J ends were trimmed by 5 bases and 4 bases, with 18 bases remaining between them. The CDR3 extends over 17 amino acids. Germline V lookup: CDR1 MNHEY, CDR2 SVGEGT. CDR3 bases: TGTGCCAGCAGTATCAGTTCCGTCTGGCTCGGGGCCAACGTCCTGACTTTC. Translation: CASSISSVWLGANVLTF.

The chain links TRBV5-1 to TRBJ2-2; 9 bases fit TRBD1. The CDR3 contains 17 residues. Looked up from germline, CDR1 is SGHRS and CDR2 is YFSETQ. V lost 4 bases and J lost 6; bases outside the gene matches: 13. The CDR3 spells CASSRDPPGQGAGELFF. CDR3 nucleotide sequence: TGCGCCAGCAGCCGCGATCCTCCGGGACAGGGTGCCGGGGAGCTGTTTTTT. Full variable domain (remainder filled in from reference TRBV5-1 and TRBJ2-2): KAGVTQTPRYLIKTRGQQVTLSCSPISGHRSVSWYQQTPGQGLQFLFEYFSETQRNKGNFPGRFSGRQFSNSRSEMNVSTLELGDSALYLCASSRDPPGQGAGELFFGEGSRLTVL.

A few counts support this clonotype. The CDR3 DNA reads TGTGCCAGCAGTACTAGCGGGGAAAATGAGCAGTTCTTC. It is translated as CASSTSGENEQFF. The chain links TRBV6-1 to TRBJ2-1; 10 bases agree with TRBD2. The CDR3 contains 13 residues. CDR1 is MNHNS, CDR2 SASEGT, per germline. V gave up 5 bases and J gave up 7 bases; unmatched junction bases: 2.

The rearrangement joins TRBV7-6 to TRBJ1-1, with D tentatively TRBD1 (5 bases). This CDR3 spans 15 amino acids. Germline V gene lookup returns CDR1 SGHVS and CDR2 FNYEAQ. The V end lost 5 bases, the J end lost 1 base, and 14 bases lay between the germline ends. The CDR3 DNA reads TGTGCCAGCAGCCCGATGGCAGGGACGAACACTGAAGCTTTCTTT. Protein product: CASSPMAGTNTEAFF.

V gene TRBV5-5 combines with J gene TRBJ2-1; maybe TRBD2 (6 bases). Germline assignment: CDR1 SGHKS and CDR2 YYEKEE (reference sequence). The V gene lost 4 bases and the J gene lost 9 bases, with 17 bases spanning the gap. The CDR3 contains 14 residues. For the CDR3, the DNA is TGTGCCAGCAGCATCCGGACTCGCGGGGCTGAGCAGTTCTTC. Residues: CASSIRTRGAEQFF. Complete variable domain (other parts from reference TRBV5-5 and TRBJ2-1): DAGVTQSPTHLIKTRGQQVTLRCSPISGHKSVSWYQQVLGQGPQFIFQYYEKEERGRGNFPDRFSARQFPNYSSELNVNALLLGDSALYLCASSIRTRGAEQFFGPGTRLTVL.

The chain has TRBV6-1 and TRBJ2-2, with 12 bases identical to TRBD2. The germline V gene has CDR1 MNHNS and CDR2 SASEGT. The CDR3 runs to 17 residues. V dropped 2 bases and J dropped 1; count of bases not matched to a gene: 2. CDR3 amino acids: CASSERLAGVNTGELFF. The CDR3 DNA reads as TGTGCCAGCAGTGAAAGACTAGCGGGGGTGAACACCGGGGAGCTGTTTTTT.

Ten or more counts support this clonotype. The chain carries TRBV7-2 and TRBJ2-3, with TRBD2 matching 7 bases. With V trimmed by 0 bases and J by 0 bases, 0 bases remained unmatched. Germline CDR1 is SGHTA and CDR2 is FQGNSA. The length of the CDR3 is 15 residues. DNA for the CDR3: TGTGCCAGCAGCTTAGCGCGGGGGAGCACAGATACGCAGTATTTT. Its protein is CASSLARGSTDTQYF.

The rearrangement uses TRBV12-5 and TRBJ1-1; D might be TRBD1 (5 bases). The germline V and J ends were trimmed by 6 bases and 6 bases, with 8 bases remaining between them. CDR3 size: 11 residues. Looked up from germline, CDR1 is LGHNT and CDR2 is FRNRAP. DNA of the CDR3: TGTGCTAGTGGGGGGACCGCTGAAGCTTTCTTT. Translation gives CASGGTAEAFF.

V and J are TRBV2 and TRBJ2-7, with D possibly TRBD2 on 5 matching bases. This CDR3 is built from 15 residues. CDR1 and CDR2 (germline): SNHLY, FYNNEI. V was pared by 3 bases and J by 2 bases, with 14 bases between. The CDR3 loop reads CASSEAPGKAYEQYF. The CDR3 DNA is TGTGCCAGCAGTGAGGCCCCCGGGAAGGCCTACGAGCAGTACTTC. Filled out from reference TRBV2 and TRBJ2-7, the complete variable domain reads EPEVTQTPSHQVTQMGQEVILRCVPISNHLYFYWYRQILGQKVEFLVSFYNNEISEKSEIFDDQFSVERPDGSNFTLKIRSTKLEDSAMYFCASSEAPGKAYEQYFGPGTRLTVT.

This chain uses TRBV6-2 or TRBV6-3 with TRBJ2-1; 8 nucleotides match TRBD2. In germline, CDR1 is MNHEY, CDR2 SVGEGT. There are 16 residues in the CDR3. The trim removed 4 bases at V and 10 bases at J, leaving 15 bases unmatched. CDR3 DNA sequence: TGTGCCAGCAGTTCTAAGCGGGAGTTCGGATTATGGGAGCAGTTCTTC. It is translated as CASSSKREFGLWEQFF.

This clonotype was seen only a few times. The chain combines TRBV7-2 with TRBJ2-5; D not resolved. The germline V and J ends were trimmed by 4 bases and 4 bases, with 22 bases remaining between them. The germline gives CDR1 SGHTA, CDR2 FQGNSA. The length of the CDR3 is 17 residues. In nucleotides, the CDR3 is TGTGCCAGCAGCTCTAACGTTGGGCCACCCTCCGGAGAGACCCAGTACTTC. It codes for CASSSNVGPPSGETQYF.

There are a few counts of this clonotype. This rearrangement joins TRBV10-3 to TRBJ1-1; no definite D call. The CDR3 loop spans 17 amino acids. Trimming removed 0 bases at V and 0 bases at J, with 14 bases between. The germline gives CDR1 ENHRY, CDR2 SYGVKD. The CDR3 loop is CAISESIGVGMNTEAFF. In DNA form, the CDR3 reads TGTGCCATCAGTGAGTCAATCGGGGTGGGCATGAACACTGAAGCTTTCTTT.

The chain is built from TRBV28 and TRBJ2-5; TRBD1 aligns across 8 bases. After removal of 2 bases from V and 0 bases from J, the junction contained 2 bases not matched to a gene. Germline CDR1 MDHEN, CDR2 SYDVKM. This CDR3 is 15 amino acids long. CDR3 sequence (DNA): TGTGCCAGCAGTTTAAGGGACAGGTACCAAGAGACCCAGTACTTC. It codes for CASSLRDRYQETQYF.

V and J are TRBV6-5 and TRBJ2-3, with unresolved D. Trimming shortened V by 9 bases and J by 0 bases, and 10 bases separated the two germline ends. CDR1 is MNHEY, CDR2 SVGAGI, per germline. The CDR3 runs 13 residues. The CDR3 DNA sequence: TGTGCCAGTGGGCGGTCTAGCACAGATACGCAGTATTTT. It is translated as CASGRSSTDTQYF.

The gene calls are TRBV7-6 and TRBJ2-2, with a weak D call TRBD1 (6 bases). Germline CDR1 reads SGHVS; CDR2 reads FNYEAQ. The CDR3 extends over 16 amino acids. The V gene lost 1 base and the J gene lost 1 base, with 10 bases spanning the gap. The CDR3 sequence is CASSLVQGMNTGELFF. The CDR3 coding sequence is TGTGCCAGCAGCTTAGTACAGGGTATGAACACCGGGGAGCTGTTTTTT.

This clonotype was recorded a few times. The V gene is TRBV11-2, the J gene TRBJ1-2; perhaps TRBD1 as D (5 bases). CDR1 SGHAT and CDR2 FQNNGV come from the germline V gene. The CDR3 length is 17 residues. Trimming took off 2 bases at V and 0 bases at J, with 16 bases between the two ends. The CDR3 nucleotides are TGTGCCAGCAGCTTAACAACCCGACAGTCGACTAACTATGGCTACACCTTC. Encoded protein: CASSLTTRQSTNYGYTF.